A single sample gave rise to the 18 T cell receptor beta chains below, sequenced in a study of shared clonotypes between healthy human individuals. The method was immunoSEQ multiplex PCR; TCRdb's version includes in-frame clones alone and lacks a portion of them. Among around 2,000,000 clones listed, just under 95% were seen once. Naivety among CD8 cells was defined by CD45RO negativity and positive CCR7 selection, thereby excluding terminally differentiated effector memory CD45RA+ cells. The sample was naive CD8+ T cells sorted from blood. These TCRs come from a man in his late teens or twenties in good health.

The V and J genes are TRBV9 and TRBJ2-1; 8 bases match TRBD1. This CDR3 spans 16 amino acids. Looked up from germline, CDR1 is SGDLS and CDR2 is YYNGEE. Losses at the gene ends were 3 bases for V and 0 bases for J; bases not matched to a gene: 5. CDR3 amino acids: CASSAPTGGSYNEQFF. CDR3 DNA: TGTGCCAGCAGCGCGCCTACAGGGGGCTCCTACAATGAGCAGTTCTTC.

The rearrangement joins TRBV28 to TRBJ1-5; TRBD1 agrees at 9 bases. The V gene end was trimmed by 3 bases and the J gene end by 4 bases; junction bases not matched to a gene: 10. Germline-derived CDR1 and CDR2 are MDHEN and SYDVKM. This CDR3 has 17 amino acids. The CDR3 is CASSLSPGQGGNQPQHF. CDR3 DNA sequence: TGTGCCAGCAGTTTGTCACCGGGACAGGGAGGAAATCAGCCCCAGCATTTT.

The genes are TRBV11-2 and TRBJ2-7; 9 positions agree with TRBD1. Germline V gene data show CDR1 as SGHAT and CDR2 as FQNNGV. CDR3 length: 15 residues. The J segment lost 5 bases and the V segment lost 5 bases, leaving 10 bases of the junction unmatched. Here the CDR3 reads CASSPTDRGLDEQYF. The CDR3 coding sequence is TGTGCCAGCAGCCCTACCGACAGGGGGTTGGACGAGCAGTACTTC.

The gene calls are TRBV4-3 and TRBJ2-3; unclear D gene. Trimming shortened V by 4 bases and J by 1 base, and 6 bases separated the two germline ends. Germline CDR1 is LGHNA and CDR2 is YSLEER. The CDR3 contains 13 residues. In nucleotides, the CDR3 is TGCGCCAGCAGCCCGACCGGCACAGATACGCAGTATTTT. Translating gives CASSPTGTDTQYF.

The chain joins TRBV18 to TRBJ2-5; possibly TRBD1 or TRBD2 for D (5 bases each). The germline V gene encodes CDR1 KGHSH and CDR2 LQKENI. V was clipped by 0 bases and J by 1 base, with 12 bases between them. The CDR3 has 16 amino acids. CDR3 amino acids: CASSPPGPRAQETQYF. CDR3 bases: TGTGCCAGCTCACCACCGGGACCCCGGGCCCAAGAGACCCAGTACTTC.

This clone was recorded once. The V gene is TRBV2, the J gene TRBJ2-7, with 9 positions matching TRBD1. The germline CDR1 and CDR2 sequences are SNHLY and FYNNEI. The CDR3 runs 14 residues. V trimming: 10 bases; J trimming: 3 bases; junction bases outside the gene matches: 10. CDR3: CATDRDRVDYEQYF. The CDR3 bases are TGTGCCACCGACCGGGACAGGGTGGACTACGAGCAGTACTTC.

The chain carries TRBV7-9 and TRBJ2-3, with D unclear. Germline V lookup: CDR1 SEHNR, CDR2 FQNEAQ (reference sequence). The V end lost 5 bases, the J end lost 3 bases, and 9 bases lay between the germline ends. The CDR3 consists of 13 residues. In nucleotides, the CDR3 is TGTGCCAGCAGCCCAAACCCGACAGATACGCAGTATTTT. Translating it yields CASSPNPTDTQYF. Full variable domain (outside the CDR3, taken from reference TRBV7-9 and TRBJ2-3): DTGVSQNPRHKITKRGQNVTFRCDPISEHNRLYWYRQTLGQGPEFLTYFQNEAQLEKSRLLSDRFSAERPKGSFSTLEIQRTEQGDSAMYLCASSPNPTDTQYFGPGTRLTVL.

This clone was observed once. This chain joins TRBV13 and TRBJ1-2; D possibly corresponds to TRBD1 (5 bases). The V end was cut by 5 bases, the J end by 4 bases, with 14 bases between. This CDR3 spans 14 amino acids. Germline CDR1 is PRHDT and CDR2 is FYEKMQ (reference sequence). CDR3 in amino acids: CASSAAPDTYGYTF. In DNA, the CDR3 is TGTGCCAGCAGCGCTGCGCCGGACACCTATGGCTACACCTTC.

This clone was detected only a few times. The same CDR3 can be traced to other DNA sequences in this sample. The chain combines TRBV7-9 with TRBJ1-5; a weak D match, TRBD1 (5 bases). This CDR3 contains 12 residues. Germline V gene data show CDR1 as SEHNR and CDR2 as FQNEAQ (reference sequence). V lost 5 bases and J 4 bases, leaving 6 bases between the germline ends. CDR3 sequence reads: CASSKGNQPQHF. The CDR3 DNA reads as TGTGCCAGCAGCAAGGGGAATCAGCCCCAGCATTTT.

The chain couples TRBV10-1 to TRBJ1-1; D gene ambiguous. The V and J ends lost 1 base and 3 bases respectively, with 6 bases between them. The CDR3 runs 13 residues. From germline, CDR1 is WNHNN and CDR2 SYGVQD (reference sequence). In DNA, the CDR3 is TGCGCCAGCAGTGAGTTCCAAGACACTGAAGCTTTCTTT. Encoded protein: CASSEFQDTEAFF.

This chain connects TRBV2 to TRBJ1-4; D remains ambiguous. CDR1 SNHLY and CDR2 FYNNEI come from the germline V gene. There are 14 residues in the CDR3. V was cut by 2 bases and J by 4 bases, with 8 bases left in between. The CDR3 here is CASSEIQFNEKLFF. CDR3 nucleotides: TGTGCCAGCAGTGAAATACAGTTTAATGAAAAACTGTTTTTT.

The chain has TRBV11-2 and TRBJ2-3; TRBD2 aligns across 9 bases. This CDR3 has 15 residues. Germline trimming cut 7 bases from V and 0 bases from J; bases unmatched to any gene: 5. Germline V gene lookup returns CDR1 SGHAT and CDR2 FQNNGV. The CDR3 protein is CASNLAGPSTDTQYF. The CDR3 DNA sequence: TGTGCCAGCAACCTAGCGGGGCCCAGCACAGATACGCAGTATTTT. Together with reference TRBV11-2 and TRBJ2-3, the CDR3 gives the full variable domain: EAGVAQSPRYKIIEKRQSVAFWCNPISGHATLYWYQQILGQGPKLLIQFQNNGVVDDSQLPKDRFSAERLKGVDSTLKIQPAKLEDSAVYLCASNLAGPSTDTQYFGPGTRLTVL.

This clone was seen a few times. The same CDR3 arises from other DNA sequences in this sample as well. CDR3 in DNA: TGTGCCGGGGGACAGGGGTATCAGCCCCAGCATTTT. The encoded protein is CAGGQGYQPQHF. V usage is TRBV19 and J usage is TRBJ1-5, with TRBD1 identical over 10 bases. From germline, CDR1 is LNHDA and CDR2 SQIVND (reference sequence). With 11 bases clipped from V and 5 bases from J, the junction kept 3 bases outside the gene matches. The CDR3 has 12 amino acids.

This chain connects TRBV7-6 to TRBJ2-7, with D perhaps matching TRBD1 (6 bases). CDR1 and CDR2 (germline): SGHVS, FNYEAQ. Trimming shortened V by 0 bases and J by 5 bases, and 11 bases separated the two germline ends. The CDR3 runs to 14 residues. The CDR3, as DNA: TGTGCCAGCAGCTTAGCGGGGGCTGAAGACGAGCAGTACTTC. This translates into CASSLAGAEDEQYF.

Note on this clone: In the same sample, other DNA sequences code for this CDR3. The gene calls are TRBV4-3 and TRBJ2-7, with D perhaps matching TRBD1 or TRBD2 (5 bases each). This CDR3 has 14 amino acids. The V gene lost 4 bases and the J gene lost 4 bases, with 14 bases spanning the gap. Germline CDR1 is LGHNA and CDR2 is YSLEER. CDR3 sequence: CASSPGTVSYEQYF. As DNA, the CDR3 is TGCGCCAGCAGCCCGGGGACGGTTTCATACGAGCAGTACTTC.

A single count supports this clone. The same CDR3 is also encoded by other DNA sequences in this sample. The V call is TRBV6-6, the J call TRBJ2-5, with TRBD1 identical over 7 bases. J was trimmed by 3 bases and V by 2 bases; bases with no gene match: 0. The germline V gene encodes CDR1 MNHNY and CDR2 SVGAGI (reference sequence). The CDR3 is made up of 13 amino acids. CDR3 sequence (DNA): TGTGCCAGCAGTTACGACAGGGAAGAGACCCAGTACTTC. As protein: CASSYDREETQYF.

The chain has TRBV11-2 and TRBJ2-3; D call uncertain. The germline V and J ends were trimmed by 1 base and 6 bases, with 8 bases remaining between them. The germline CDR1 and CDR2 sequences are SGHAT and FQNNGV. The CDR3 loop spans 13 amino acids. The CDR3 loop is CASSLGRVDTQYF. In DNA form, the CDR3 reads TGTGCCAGCAGCTTAGGCCGGGTCGATACGCAGTATTTT.

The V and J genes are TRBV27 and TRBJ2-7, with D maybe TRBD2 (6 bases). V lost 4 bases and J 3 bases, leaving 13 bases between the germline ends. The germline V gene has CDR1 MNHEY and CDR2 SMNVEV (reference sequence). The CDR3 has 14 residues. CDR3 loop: CASSSVAAIYEQYF. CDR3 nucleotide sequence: TGTGCCAGCAGTTCCGTAGCGGCCATCTACGAGCAGTACTTC.